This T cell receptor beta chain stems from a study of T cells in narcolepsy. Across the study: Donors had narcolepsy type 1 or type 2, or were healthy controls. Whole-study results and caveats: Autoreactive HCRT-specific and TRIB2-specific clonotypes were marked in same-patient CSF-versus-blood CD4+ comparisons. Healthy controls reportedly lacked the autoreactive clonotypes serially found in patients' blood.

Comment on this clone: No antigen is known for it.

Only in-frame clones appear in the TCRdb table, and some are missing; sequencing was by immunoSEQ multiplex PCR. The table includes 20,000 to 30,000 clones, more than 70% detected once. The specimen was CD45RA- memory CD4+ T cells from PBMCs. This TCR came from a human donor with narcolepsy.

The CDR3 DNA sequence: TGTGCCAGCAGCTTTGGCGGGAGAAAAGCCGGGGAGCTGTTTTTT. It encodes CASSFGGRKAGELFF. The genes are TRBV7-3 and TRBJ2-2, with 7 bases aligning to TRBD2. Trimming at V came to 3 bases and at J to 6 bases, leaving 7 bases not matched to a gene. This CDR3 has 15 amino acids. CDR1 and CDR2 from the germline V gene are SGHTA and FQGTGA.